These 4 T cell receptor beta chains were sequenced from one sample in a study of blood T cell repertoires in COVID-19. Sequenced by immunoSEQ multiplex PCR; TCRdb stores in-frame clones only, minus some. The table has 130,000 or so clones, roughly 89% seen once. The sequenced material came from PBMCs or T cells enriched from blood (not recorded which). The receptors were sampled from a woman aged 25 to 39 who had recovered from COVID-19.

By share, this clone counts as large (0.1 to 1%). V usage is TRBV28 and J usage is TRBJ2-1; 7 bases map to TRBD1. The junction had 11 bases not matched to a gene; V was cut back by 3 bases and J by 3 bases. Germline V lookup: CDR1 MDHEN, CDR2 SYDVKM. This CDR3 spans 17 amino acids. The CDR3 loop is CASSLLAWGQNYNEQFF. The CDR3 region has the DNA TGTGCCAGCAGTTTGCTCGCTTGGGGACAGAACTACAATGAGCAGTTCTTC.

Here the CDR3 reads CASSFVQGATEAFF. The CDR3 nucleotides read TGTGCCAGCAGCTTCGTACAGGGGGCGACTGAAGCTTTCTTT. The rearrangement uses TRBV7-2 and TRBJ1-1; TRBD1 matches at 9 bases. Germline CDR1 and CDR2: SGHTA and FQGNSA. This CDR3 spans 14 amino acids. V trimming: 3 bases; J trimming: 5 bases; junction bases outside the gene matches: 4.

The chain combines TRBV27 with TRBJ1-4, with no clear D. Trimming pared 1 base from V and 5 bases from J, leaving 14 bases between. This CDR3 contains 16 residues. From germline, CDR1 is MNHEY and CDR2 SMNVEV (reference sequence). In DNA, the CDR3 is TGTGCCAGCAGTTTATATGGGAGGTCCGCCAATGAAAAACTGTTTTTT. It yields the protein CASSLYGRSANEKLFF. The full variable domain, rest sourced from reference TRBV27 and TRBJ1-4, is EAQVTQNPRYLITVTGKKLTVTCSQNMNHEYMSWYRQDPGLGLRQIYYSMNVEVTDKGDVPEGYKVSRKEKRNFPLILESPSPNQTSLYFCASSLYGRSANEKLFFGSGTQLSVL.

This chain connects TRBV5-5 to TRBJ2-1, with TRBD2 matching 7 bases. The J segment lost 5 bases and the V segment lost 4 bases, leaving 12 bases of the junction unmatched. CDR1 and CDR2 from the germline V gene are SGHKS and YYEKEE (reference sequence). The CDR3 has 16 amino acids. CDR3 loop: CASSPRPLGGNNEQFF. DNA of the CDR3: TGTGCCAGCAGCCCACGCCCGTTGGGAGGGAACAATGAGCAGTTCTTC.